The clone carrying this TCR beta chain was counted between two and nine times. Germline CDR1 reads SGHAT; CDR2 reads FQNNGV. The germline V and J ends were trimmed by 1 base and 2 bases, with 15 bases remaining between them. The CDR3 is 17 residues long. The sample comes from a study of shared T cell receptors in the human thymus. TCRdb's table, derived via immunoSEQ multiplex PCR, lists solely in-frame clones and lacks some. The sample records hundreds of thousands of clones, around 87% being singletons. A further study also used this sample, focusing on human thymus T cells. That work states: Healthy Finnish infants undergoing corrective surgery for congenital heart defects were used as donors. Corrective heart surgery yielded the resections from which the thymus tissue came. In thymic and blood repertoires alike, V and J usage looked biased.

The origin of this receptor is a boy in the first two years of life with a congenital heart defect. Sequenced: thymocytes. The J gene is TRBJ2-1, the V gene TRBV11-2; weak D call: TRBD2 (6 bases). CDR3 bases: TGTGCCAGCAGCTTAGGGCTAGCGCCCAACCCCTACAATGAGCAGTTCTTC. This codes for CASSLGLAPNPYNEQFF. Filled out from reference TRBV11-2 and TRBJ2-1, the complete variable domain reads EAGVAQSPRYKIIEKRQSVAFWCNPISGHATLYWYQQILGQGPKLLIQFQNNGVVDDSQLPKDRFSAERLKGVDSTLKIQPAKLEDSAVYLCASSLGLAPNPYNEQFFGPGTRLTVL.